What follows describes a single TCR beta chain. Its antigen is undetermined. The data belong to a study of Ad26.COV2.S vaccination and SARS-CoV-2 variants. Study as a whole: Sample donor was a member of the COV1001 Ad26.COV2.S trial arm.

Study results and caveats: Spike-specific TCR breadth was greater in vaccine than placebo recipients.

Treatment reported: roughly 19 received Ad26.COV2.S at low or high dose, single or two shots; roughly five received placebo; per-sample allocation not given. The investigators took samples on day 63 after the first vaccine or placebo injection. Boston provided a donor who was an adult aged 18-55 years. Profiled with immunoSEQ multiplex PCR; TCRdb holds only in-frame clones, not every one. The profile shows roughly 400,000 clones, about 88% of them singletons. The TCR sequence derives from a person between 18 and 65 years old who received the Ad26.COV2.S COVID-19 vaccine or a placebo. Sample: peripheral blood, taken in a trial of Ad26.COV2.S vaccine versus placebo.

CDR3 bases: TGTGCCAGCAGTGGCCGGGGGGGTTTGTACAATGAGCAGTTCTTC. It yields the protein CASSGRGGLYNEQFF. The chain couples TRBV27 to TRBJ2-1, with 8 bases matching TRBD2. The V gene's germline CDR1 is MNHEY and CDR2 SMNVEV (reference sequence). The CDR3 is made up of 15 amino acids. Unmatched junction bases numbered 7, after V lost 5 bases and J lost 4 bases.